The clone carrying this T cell receptor (beta chain) was observed a single time. Cohorts were assigned according to the clinical history that participants reported. A case of COVID-19 had been met by exposed participants within 2 weeks before study entry. These data belong to a study of blood T cell repertoires in COVID-19. Study context: PBMCs, B-cell-depleted T cells, or T cells were the source of the cDNA or gDNA that made up the material.

V was clipped by 1 base and J by 5 bases, with 15 bases between them. The CDR3 consists of 16 residues. Germline-derived CDR1 and CDR2 are SEHNR and FQNEAQ (reference sequence). The method was immunoSEQ multiplex PCR; TCRdb's version includes in-frame clones alone and lacks a portion of them. This sample has 350,000 to 450,000 clones, with 70% to 90% found just once. Sequencing was carried out using PBMCs or T cells enriched from blood (not recorded which). The receptor's source is a woman in her late teens or twenties who had been exposed to COVID-19. The genes are TRBV7-9 and TRBJ2-1; D is perhaps TRBD1 (5 bases). CDR3 in DNA: TGTGCCAGCAGCTTAGATAGGGGAAGGAGCAACAATGAGCAGTTCTTC. This sequence encodes CASSLDRGRSNNEQFF.